Each of the 23 T cell receptor beta chains below was sequenced from the same sample in a study of immune cell composition in non-small cell lung cancer. Some clones are missing from TCRdb's copy, which holds only in-frame ones; the method was immunoSEQ multiplex PCR. The table lists roughly 4,000 clones, about 80% of them singletons. Sequenced material: lung tumor tissue. The receptor source for this set is a human donor with non-small cell lung cancer.

The V call is TRBV30, the J call TRBJ2-5; 8 bases are a match to TRBD2. Germline values: CDR1 GTSNPN, CDR2 SVGIG (reference sequence). Trimming took 3 bases from V and 4 from J; bases not matched to a gene: 4. The CDR3 totals 13 residues. CDR3: CAWSSGGRETQYF. DNA of the CDR3: TGTGCCTGGAGCTCGGGAGGGCGAGAGACCCAGTACTTC.

V usage is TRBV19 and J usage is TRBJ1-5, with 7 bases lining up with TRBD1. The CDR3 has 15 residues. V lost 2 bases, J lost 7 bases, and 8 bases stayed unmatched. The germline gives CDR1 LNHDA, CDR2 SQIVND (reference sequence). The CDR3 DNA sequence: TGTGCCAGTAGTATAAGCCCGACAGGGTCGCAGCCCCAGCATTTT. Amino acid sequence: CASSISPTGSQPQHF.

This clone was found a few times. The rearrangement joins TRBV29-1 to TRBJ2-3; D may be TRBD1 (5 bases). CDR3 length: 14 residues. Germline CDR1 is SQVTM and CDR2 is ANQGSEA. V was trimmed by 7 bases and J by 0 bases, leaving 14 bases between them. CDR3 bases: TGCAGCGCATCAGGGTTATGGAGCACAGATACGCAGTATTTT. It translates to CSASGLWSTDTQYF.

This clone was recorded once. The CDR3 DNA reads TGCGCCAGCAGCCAAGGTCAGGGGGTGGGAGAGACCCAGTACTTC. Amino acid sequence: CASSQGQGVGETQYF. This chain joins TRBV4-3 and TRBJ2-5; 7 bases match TRBD1. The V and J ends lost 1 base and 4 bases, in that order; junction bases with no gene match: 6. The germline V gene has CDR1 LGHNA and CDR2 YSLEER. This CDR3 is 15 amino acids long.

This clone was counted only a few times. The chain has TRBV7-8 and TRBJ2-1; a weak D match, TRBD2 (6 bases). Germline V gene sequence: CDR1 SGHVS, CDR2 FQNEAQ. The V gene lost 5 bases and the J gene lost 10 bases, with 18 bases spanning the gap. The CDR3 runs to 14 residues. The CDR3 reads CASSPRGGRQEQFF. CDR3 nucleotide sequence: TGTGCCAGCAGCCCTAGGGGAGGCCGCCAAGAGCAGTTCTTC.

The genes are TRBV7-2 and TRBJ2-7; D might be TRBD1 or TRBD2, each matching 6 bases. This CDR3 has 17 amino acids. V was clipped by 1 base and J by 0 bases, with 16 bases between them. Germline V lookup: CDR1 SGHTA, CDR2 FQGNSA. The CDR3 DNA is TGTGCCAGCAGCTTAGGATCCGGGGGCCTGGGCTCCTACGAGCAGTACTTC. Its translation is CASSLGSGGLGSYEQYF.

The genes are TRBV10-3 and TRBJ1-2; D not resolved. Germline V gene data show CDR1 as ENHRY and CDR2 as SYGVKD. The CDR3 totals 14 residues. The V gene lost 4 bases and the J gene lost 0 bases, with 9 bases spanning the gap. The CDR3 loop reads CAISVEKTNYGYTF. The CDR3 DNA sequence: TGTGCCATCAGTGTAGAGAAGACTAACTATGGCTACACCTTC.

CDR3: CASSPGQANTEAFF. The CDR3 nucleotides are TGCGCCAGCAGCCCGGGACAGGCGAACACTGAAGCTTTCTTT. The V call is TRBV5-1, the J call TRBJ1-1; TRBD1 matches at 8 bases. V trimming: 4 bases; J trimming: 1 base; junction bases outside the gene matches: 3. Germline V gene lookup returns CDR1 SGHRS and CDR2 YFSETQ. There are 14 residues in the CDR3.

This chain connects TRBV7-2 to TRBJ2-3, with 10 positions matching TRBD2. V lost 0 bases, J lost 3 bases, and 3 bases stayed unmatched. This CDR3 region has 16 residues. CDR1 and CDR2 from the germline V gene are SGHTA and FQGNSA. CDR3 sequence: CASSLARTSGTDTQYF. In DNA form, the CDR3 reads TGTGCCAGCAGCTTAGCCAGGACTAGCGGAACAGATACGCAGTATTTT.

This clone appeared a few times. The genes are TRBV12-2 and TRBJ1-5. TRBV12-2 is recorded as a pseudogene. This CDR3 is 17 amino acids long. The CDR3 spells CASRPRVGDLSNQPQHF. The DNA of the CDR3 is TGTGCAAGTCGCCCCCGGGTGGGGGATTTAAGCAATCAGCCCCAGCATTTT.

The V gene is TRBV7-2, the J gene TRBJ2-7, with 7 bases aligning to TRBD2. Per germline, CDR1 SGHTA and CDR2 FQGNSA. CDR3 length: 13 amino acids. Losses at the gene ends were 7 bases for V and 6 bases for J; bases not matched to a gene: 9. CDR3 protein: CASNFGGEGEQYF. CDR3 nucleotides: TGTGCCAGCAACTTTGGTGGGGAGGGCGAGCAGTACTTC.

The chain carries TRBV5-4 and TRBJ1-1; TRBD1 matches at 8 bases. The junction had 7 bases not matched to a gene; V was cut back by 4 bases and J by 5 bases. CDR1 is SGHNT, CDR2 YYREEE, per germline (reference sequence). The CDR3 contains 14 residues. The CDR3 loop is CASSPDREWTEAFF. CDR3 nucleotides: TGTGCCAGCAGCCCGGACAGGGAGTGGACTGAAGCTTTCTTT.

The table lists this clone with a count of one. This sequence joins TRBV28 and TRBJ2-7, with D uncertain. This CDR3 has 15 residues. Germline assignment: CDR1 MDHEN and CDR2 SYDVKM. The V end was cut by 5 bases, the J end by 0 bases, with 14 bases between. The CDR3 nucleotides are TGTGCCAGCAGTCCTCTGGGCCTCAGCTCCTACGAGCAGTACTTC. Its translation is CASSPLGLSSYEQYF.

The rearrangement uses TRBV30 and TRBJ2-1, with D uncertain. CDR3 length: 12 amino acids. V was cut by 2 bases and J by 2 bases, with 4 bases left in between. Germline CDR1 reads GTSNPN; CDR2 reads SVGIG (reference sequence). The CDR3 is CAWSPPYNEQFF. DNA for the CDR3: TGTGCCTGGAGTCCCCCCTACAATGAGCAGTTCTTC.

The rearrangement links TRBV7-3 to TRBJ1-1; D is possibly TRBD1 (5 bases). Between the trimmed V and J ends, which lost 6 bases and 1 base, there was a span of 12 bases. Per the germline V gene, CDR1 is SGHTA and CDR2 is FQGTGA. CDR3 size: 14 residues. The CDR3 nucleotides are TGTGCCAGCAGTTTTGACAGAGAGAACACTGAAGCTTTCTTT. It translates to CASSFDRENTEAFF.

The chain links TRBV19 to TRBJ2-1; 11 bases are a match to TRBD2. The germline V gene has CDR1 LNHDA and CDR2 SQIVND (reference sequence). V shed 8 bases and J 4 bases; nucleotides not matched to a gene: 4. The CDR3 spans 14 residues. The DNA of the CDR3 is TGTGCCAGTCACCTAGCGGGGGGATACAATGAGCAGTTCTTC. It codes for CASHLAGGYNEQFF.

This clone was seen only once. The rearrangement links TRBV30 to TRBJ1-3; D remains unclear. The CDR3 consists of 13 residues. The ends were cut back, 1 base at V and 0 bases at J, with 4 bases in the middle. Looked up from germline, CDR1 is GTSNPN and CDR2 is SVGIG (reference sequence). CDR3 in DNA: TGTGCCTGGAGTGGGGTCTCTGGAAACACCATATATTTT. Encoded protein: CAWSGVSGNTIYF.

The chain links TRBV19 to TRBJ2-1, with TRBD1 matching over 8 bases. The germline CDR1 and CDR2 sequences are LNHDA and SQIVND (reference sequence). Trimming cost V 7 bases and J 2 bases; bases outside gene matches: 4. The CDR3 runs to 14 residues. Here the CDR3 DNA reads TGTGCCAGTACCCGACAGGGGCCCTACAATGAGCAGTTCTTC. Residues: CASTRQGPYNEQFF. Based on the CDR3 plus reference TRBV19 and TRBJ2-1, the full variable domain is DGGITQSPKYLFRKEGQNVTLSCEQNLNHDAMYWYRQDPGQGLRLIYYSQIVNDFQKGDIAEGYSVSREKKESFPLTVTSAQKNPTAFYLCASTRQGPYNEQFFGPGTRLTVL.

V is TRBV28 and J is TRBJ1-2; D not resolved. The length of the CDR3 is 17 residues. V lost 4 bases and J 4 bases, leaving 22 bases between the germline ends. CDR1 is MDHEN, CDR2 SYDVKM, per germline. The CDR3 DNA is TGTGCCAGCAGTTCCGCCTTAGTTGGGGTTAGGAGCTATGGCTACACCTTC. This gives the protein CASSSALVGVRSYGYTF.

The rearrangement joins TRBV7-2 to TRBJ2-2; the D is unclear. CDR3 length: 15 amino acids. Germline V gives CDR1 SGHTA, CDR2 FQGNSA. V lost 1 base and J 3 bases, leaving 9 bases between the germline ends. The CDR3 region is CASSLVFGDTGELFF. The CDR3 DNA follows: TGTGCCAGCAGCTTAGTATTTGGGGACACCGGGGAGCTGTTTTTT.

The chain uses TRBV9 and TRBJ2-3; TRBD2 might be the D (5 bases). The CDR3 is 15 amino acids. The V end lost 0 bases, the J end lost 2 bases, and 10 bases lay between the germline ends. Germline CDR1 SGDLS, CDR2 YYNGEE. In DNA, the CDR3 is TGTGCCAGCAGCGTAGTGGGAGATTACACAGATACGCAGTATTTT. Its translation is CASSVVGDYTDTQYF.

This chain connects TRBV14 to TRBJ2-3, with TRBD2 matching over 14 bases. Germline loops: CDR1 SGHDN, CDR2 FVKESK. The ends lost 4 bases at V and 1 base at J; junction bases unmatched: 4. This CDR3 spans 17 amino acids. CDR3 sequence reads: CASSLRLAGGRTDTQYF. The CDR3 DNA reads TGTGCCAGCAGCCTAAGACTAGCGGGGGGGCGCACAGATACGCAGTATTTT.

CDR3 bases: TGTGCCAGTAGTATGACAGGGGGTAACCAAAACATTCAGTACTTC. Its protein product is CASSMTGGNQNIQYF. The rearrangement uses TRBV19 and TRBJ2-4; 9 positions match TRBD1. The V segment lost 3 bases and the J segment 5 bases; nucleotides outside the gene matches: 5. CDR3 length: 15 residues. From germline, CDR1 is LNHDA and CDR2 SQIVND (reference sequence). Variable domain in full (rest from reference TRBV19 and TRBJ2-4): DGGITQSPKYLFRKEGQNVTLSCEQNLNHDAMYWYRQDPGQGLRLIYYSQIVNDFQKGDIAEGYSVSREKKESFPLTVTSAQKNPTAFYLCASSMTGGNQNIQYFGAGTRLSVL.